The 25 T cell receptor beta chains below come from one sample, sequenced in a study of post-analysis software for immune sequencing data. Study results and limitations: Five TRBV segments occurring more often in patients than controls included TRBV5-6, TRBV5-1 and TRBV20-1.

Sequencing libraries made from TCR beta cDNA carried unique molecular identifiers. MiXCR was run by TCRdb on the PCR reads, yielding one entry per CDR3 protein. The sample has about 560,000 distinct CDR3 sequences; 44% are singletons. These receptors are not linked to any known antigen. The sequenced sample was blood. These receptors all come from a girl aged 5-17 years with multiple sclerosis.

The chain carries TRBV15 and TRBJ2-7; D remains unclear. The V and J ends lost 0 bases and 5 bases respectively, with 8 bases between them. CDR1 and CDR2 from the germline V gene are LNHNV and YYDKDF (reference sequence). The CDR3 spans 13 residues. The CDR3: CATSREPTDEQYF. The CDR3 nucleotides read TGTGCCACCAGCAGAGAGCCTACGGACGAGCAGTACTTC.

There are a few counts of this clonotype. The rearrangement links TRBV12-3 or TRBV12-4 to TRBJ2-3, with 10 positions matching TRBD2. With 6 bases clipped from V and 2 bases from J, the junction kept 14 bases outside the gene matches. This CDR3 region has 18 residues. The chain's CDR3 is CASSRNSGRQTNTDTQYF. The DNA for the CDR3 is TGTGCCAGCAGCCGAAATAGCGGGAGGCAAACAAACACAGATACGCAGTATTTT.

The chain carries TRBV20-1 and TRBJ1-5; D not certain. V lost 1 base and J lost 0, with 10 bases in between. CDR3 size: 15 residues. CDR1 and CDR2 (germline): DFQATT, SNEGSKA (reference sequence). CDR3 in amino acids: CSARGKYDSNQPQHF. Written as DNA, the CDR3 is TGCAGTGCTAGAGGCAAGTACGATAGCAATCAGCCCCAGCATTTT.

This chain links TRBV5-1 with TRBJ2-3, with 8 bases matching TRBD2. V was pared by 1 base and J by 2 bases, with 9 bases of the junction left unmatched. The CDR3 runs 17 residues. The germline V gene encodes CDR1 SGHRS and CDR2 YFSETQ. CDR3 bases: TGCGCCAGCAGCTTGCTGGCTAGCGGGTCCAACACAGATACGCAGTATTTT. As protein: CASSLLASGSNTDTQYF.

This chain joins TRBV5-1 and TRBJ2-5; no definite D call. CDR3 size: 15 residues. V gave up 4 bases and J gave up 5 bases, with 18 bases separating them. Germline assignment: CDR1 SGHRS and CDR2 YFSETQ. As DNA, the CDR3 is TGCGCCAGCAGCCCCCAATGGTCCCTAGGGGAGACCCAGTACTTC. This translates into CASSPQWSLGETQYF.

CDR3: CASSYRQGSHYEQYF. For the CDR3, the DNA is TGTGCCAGCAGCTACCGACAGGGGTCCCACTACGAGCAGTACTTC. V and J are TRBV7-2 and TRBJ2-7, with 8 positions matching TRBD1. CDR1 SGHTA and CDR2 FQGNSA come from the germline V gene. This CDR3 has 15 residues. V lost 4 bases and J lost 3; bases outside the gene matches: 8.

The gene calls are TRBV29-1 and TRBJ1-1; D perhaps matches TRBD1 (5 bases). Trimming took off 6 bases at V and 7 bases at J, with 15 bases between the two ends. The CDR3 spans 12 residues. Per germline, CDR1 SQVTM and CDR2 ANQGSEA. For the CDR3, the DNA is TGCAGCGTCCCATCCGACAGCTTTGAAGCTTTCTTT. Its translation: CSVPSDSFEAFF.

This clonotype was detected a few times. This chain joins TRBV20-1 and TRBJ1-2; no firm D call. CDR3 length: 14 amino acids. Germline V gene lookup returns CDR1 DFQATT and CDR2 SNEGSKA (reference sequence). V lost 3 bases to trimming and J lost 1 base, with 12 bases between them. CDR3 nucleotide sequence: TGCAGTGCTAGTGTCAGGACTAGTAACTATGGCTACACCTTC. Translated, it gives CSASVRTSNYGYTF.

This clonotype was observed once. A read error is possible here, since a much larger clone lies one base away. CDR3: CSARTSGRAYEQYF. As DNA, the CDR3 is TGCAGTGCTAGGACTAGCGGGAGGGCCTACGAGCAGTACTTC. The rearrangement uses TRBV20-1 and TRBJ2-4; 14 nucleotides align to TRBD2. The J call may be wrong; the DNA end is better matched by TRBJ2-7. Germline V CDR1 and CDR2: DFQATT, SNEGSKA (reference sequence). This CDR3 comprises 14 residues.

The V call is TRBV7-9, the J call TRBJ2-3; D ambiguous. V dropped 5 bases and J dropped 0 bases, with 18 bases sitting between them. Germline CDR1 and CDR2: SEHNR and FQNEAQ (reference sequence). This CDR3 contains 17 residues. The CDR3 region is CASSATRAALSTDTQYF. The CDR3 nucleotides are TGTGCCAGCAGCGCGACCCGGGCGGCCCTTAGCACAGATACGCAGTATTTT.

A single count supports this clonotype. The chain carries TRBV6-1 and TRBJ2-5; 9 nucleotides match TRBD2. The CDR3 contains 14 residues. With 4 bases clipped from V and 5 bases from J, the junction kept 5 bases outside the gene matches. From germline, CDR1 is MNHNS and CDR2 SASEGT. CDR3 region: CASSAGTSMETQYF. The CDR3 coding sequence is TGTGCCAGCAGTGCCGGGACTAGCATGGAGACCCAGTACTTC.

The V call is TRBV29-1, the J call TRBJ2-1, with TRBD1 identical over 9 bases. The J segment lost 8 bases and the V segment lost 6 bases, leaving 11 bases of the junction unmatched. Germline CDR1 SQVTM, CDR2 ANQGSEA. The CDR3 spans 14 residues. The CDR3 bases are TGCAGCGTCCAAGGACAGGGGTTGTTAGATGAGCAGTTCTTC. Translation: CSVQGQGLLDEQFF.

The chain joins TRBV5-1 to TRBJ1-4; 11 bases align to TRBD1. The CDR3 spans 14 residues. Germline assignment: CDR1 SGHRS and CDR2 YFSETQ. After removal of 4 bases from V and 7 bases from J, the junction contained 3 bases not matched to a gene. CDR3 nucleotide sequence: TGCGCCAGCAGCGTGGGACAGGGGGGTGAAAAACTGTTTTTT. Residues: CASSVGQGGEKLFF. Together with reference TRBV5-1 and TRBJ1-4, the CDR3 gives the full variable domain: KAGVTQTPRYLIKTRGQQVTLSCSPISGHRSVSWYQQTPGQGLQFLFEYFSETQRNKGNFPGRFSGRQFSNSRSEMNVSTLELGDSALYLCASSVGQGGEKLFFGSGTQLSVL.

This clonotype was found a few times. The rearrangement joins TRBV20-1 to TRBJ2-3; no clear D gene. The V gene lost 2 bases and the J gene lost 1 base, with 13 bases spanning the gap. Germline V gives CDR1 DFQATT, CDR2 SNEGSKA (reference sequence). CDR3 length equals 15 residues. The CDR3 nucleotides are TGCAGTGCTAGAACTTTGACATTGGGCACAGATACGCAGTATTTT. Its protein product is CSARTLTLGTDTQYF.

This rearrangement joins TRBV5-1 to TRBJ1-2, with D unclear. The V and J ends lost 1 base and 3 bases respectively, with 10 bases between them. The CDR3 contains 14 residues. CDR1 is SGHRS, CDR2 YFSETQ, per germline. The CDR3: CASSLTQTYYGYTF. CDR3 nucleotides: TGCGCCAGCAGCTTGACACAGACCTACTATGGCTACACCTTC.

The V call is TRBV3-1, the J call TRBJ2-1, with 8 bases lining up with TRBD1. CDR3 length equals 17 residues. V lost 0 bases, J lost 9 bases, and 13 bases stayed unmatched. Germline assignment: CDR1 LGHDT and CDR2 YNNKEL (reference sequence). DNA for the CDR3: TGTGCCAGCAGCCAAGAAACCTCGACAGGGGTCAGGGGTGAGCAGTTCTTC. This gives the protein CASSQETSTGVRGEQFF.

This clonotype came up a few times. The rearrangement links TRBV30 to TRBJ2-7; 7 nucleotides line up with TRBD1. CDR1 and CDR2 from the germline V gene are GTSNPN and SVGIG (reference sequence). V gave up 6 bases and J gave up 6 bases; unmatched junction bases: 2. The CDR3 has 10 residues. The CDR3, as DNA: TGTGCCTGTGAGGGGGCCGAGCAGTACTTC. This translates into CACEGAEQYF.

The chain has TRBV2 and TRBJ1-2, with D perhaps matching TRBD1 (5 bases). CDR3 length: 12 residues. CDR1 SNHLY and CDR2 FYNNEI come from the germline V gene. V was trimmed by 5 bases and J by 8 bases, leaving 12 bases between them. DNA for the CDR3: TGTGCCAGCAGTCCAGGGCGACGAGGCTACACCTTC. It specifies CASSPGRRGYTF.

Points on this clonotype: An end of the junction does not agree with germline; a read error may underlie this. The CDR3 sequence is CASSSGSASTDTRYF. CDR3 nucleotides: TGCGCCAGCAGCTCCGGGTCCGCCTCCACAGATACGCGGTATTTT. The V call is TRBV5-1, the J call TRBJ2-3; D gene unclear. The germline gives CDR1 SGHRS, CDR2 YFSETQ. The CDR3 has 15 amino acids.

The rearrangement uses TRBV5-1 and TRBJ2-5, with TRBD2 matching 7 bases. Unmatched junction bases numbered 19, after V lost 3 bases and J lost 11 bases. This CDR3 is built from 16 residues. The germline gives CDR1 SGHRS, CDR2 YFSETQ. In DNA, the CDR3 is TGCGCCAGCAGCTCAGGGACGTTATACGACCGGGGGGAGCAGTACTTC. Its protein product is CASSSGTLYDRGEQYF.

This clonotype was detected only once. The chain joins TRBV27 to TRBJ2-5; 7 bases fit TRBD2. V shed 8 bases and J 11 bases; nucleotides not matched to a gene: 20. The CDR3 has 15 amino acids. Per the germline V gene, CDR1 is MNHEY and CDR2 is SMNVEV (reference sequence). For the CDR3, the DNA is TGTGCCAGCCTTAAGGAGTGGGGGGACTACAATGAGCAGTACTTC. This sequence encodes CASLKEWGDYNEQYF.

This chain uses TRBV5-1 with TRBJ1-1, with TRBD1 matching 8 bases. Germline CDR1 and CDR2: SGHRS and YFSETQ. This CDR3 is built from 14 residues. V shed 5 bases and J 1 base; nucleotides not matched to a gene: 4. CDR3 in amino acids: CASRLGTGNTEAFF. CDR3 DNA: TGCGCCAGCAGACTCGGGACAGGGAACACTGAAGCTTTCTTT. Full variable domain (outside the CDR3, taken from reference TRBV5-1 and TRBJ1-1): KAGVTQTPRYLIKTRGQQVTLSCSPISGHRSVSWYQQTPGQGLQFLFEYFSETQRNKGNFPGRFSGRQFSNSRSEMNVSTLELGDSALYLCASRLGTGNTEAFFGQGTRLTVV.

This clonotype was seen a few times. The V call is TRBV15, the J call TRBJ1-5; D is uncertain. V dropped 1 base and J dropped 2 bases, with 12 bases sitting between them. CDR3 size: 16 residues. Looked up from germline, CDR1 is LNHNV and CDR2 is YYDKDF (reference sequence). CDR3 protein: CATSRALFTGNQPQHF. Written as DNA, the CDR3 is TGTGCCACCAGCAGAGCCCTTTTTACCGGCAATCAGCCCCAGCATTTT.

The chain carries TRBV7-9 and TRBJ2-1; maybe TRBD1 (6 bases). The CDR3 totals 17 residues. The V and J ends lost 5 bases and 8 bases respectively, with 25 bases between them. The germline CDR1 and CDR2 sequences are SEHNR and FQNEAQ (reference sequence). Here the CDR3 reads CASSGQRGPKRRYEQFF. CDR3 nucleotide sequence: TGTGCCAGCAGCGGACAGAGAGGGCCCAAACGGAGGTATGAGCAGTTCTTC.

The chain employs TRBV7-3 and TRBJ2-1; D may be TRBD1 or TRBD2 (9 bases each). CDR3 length: 16 amino acids. Trimming took off 5 bases at V and 9 bases at J, with 23 bases between the two ends. Germline values: CDR1 SGHTA, CDR2 FQGTGA. The chain's CDR3 is CASSPSSGTGLREQFF. In nucleotides, the CDR3 is TGTGCCAGCAGCCCATCTAGCGGGACAGGGTTACGTGAGCAGTTCTTC.